The entry below gives a single T cell receptor beta chain sequence along with its context. The source of the sample is a study of cytomegalovirus exposure and HLA in healthy donors. Only in-frame clones appear in the TCRdb table, and some are missing; sequencing was by immunoSEQ multiplex PCR. The sample has about 73,000 clones; approximately 96% are singletons. CDR1 SGHRS and CDR2 YFSETQ come from the germline V gene. Trimming cost V 4 bases and J 1 base, with 11 bases left between them. CDR3 length: 14 amino acids. The clonotype originates from a man aged 18-30 years in good health and CMV-seronegative. Sample: PBMCs. The chain carries TRBV5-1 and TRBJ1-2; D possibly corresponds to TRBD1 (5 bases). CDR3 in amino acids: CASSLTDSNYGYTF. The CDR3 DNA sequence: TGCGCCAGCAGCCTAACCGACAGTAACTATGGCTACACCTTC.